This passage covers 19 T cell receptor beta chains from one sample sequenced in a study of CD8 T cells in ankylosing spondylitis. TCRdb reprocessed the 5' RACE reads with MiXCR, giving one entry per CDR3 protein. The sample records roughly 150,000 distinct CDR3 sequences, more than 5.5% being singletons. The sequencing sample was made of blood, either unsorted or a sorted T cell fraction (not recorded which). The origin of the receptors is a female donor with ankylosing spondylitis or in good health (not recorded which).

This clonotype was found a few times. The V and J genes are TRBV7-2 and TRBJ1-1; a possible D gene is TRBD1 (6 bases). Germline loops: CDR1 SGHTA, CDR2 FQGNSA. The V and J ends lost 3 bases and 5 bases respectively, with 13 bases between them. The CDR3 spans 14 residues. CDR3 bases: TGTGCCAGCAGCTTTACAGGGATTACTACTGAAGCTTTCTTT. It translates to CASSFTGITTEAFF.

CDR3 sequence: CSARGVLDGREKLFF. The CDR3 DNA follows: TGCAGTGCTAGAGGTGTTCTGGACGGAAGGGAAAAACTGTTTTTT. V gene TRBV20-1 combines with J gene TRBJ1-4; D uncertain. Between the trimmed V and J ends, which lost 1 base and 8 bases, there was a span of 17 bases. CDR3 size: 15 residues. The germline V gene encodes CDR1 DFQATT and CDR2 SNEGSKA (reference sequence).

This clonotype was detected ten times or more. The CDR3 loop reads CSASRTGGFLQYF. CDR3 DNA sequence: TGCAGTGCTAGCAGGACAGGGGGCTTTCTGCAGTACTTC. The chain has TRBV20-1 and TRBJ2-7; 11 bases fit TRBD1. The CDR3 runs 13 residues. The V segment lost 3 bases and the J segment 9 bases; nucleotides outside the gene matches: 7. CDR1 and CDR2 (germline): DFQATT, SNEGSKA (reference sequence).

At least ten counts were recorded for this clonotype. V and J are TRBV5-1 and TRBJ2-2; D perhaps matches TRBD1 (5 bases). V lost 4 bases and J lost 4, with 11 bases in between. The CDR3 spans 14 residues. The germline CDR1 and CDR2 sequences are SGHRS and YFSETQ. In DNA, the CDR3 is TGCGCCAGCAGCACGCGACAGTTCACCGGGGAGCTGTTTTTT. This sequence encodes CASSTRQFTGELFF.

This clonotype has a count of ten or more. This CDR3 reads CASSVGTENSPLHF. The CDR3 DNA reads TGTGCCAGCAGCGTTGGGACAGAGAATTCACCCCTCCACTTT. The genes are TRBV7-9 and TRBJ1-6, with TRBD1 matching 7 bases. CDR1 SEHNR and CDR2 FQNEAQ come from the germline V gene (reference sequence). V shed 5 bases and J 7 bases; nucleotides not matched to a gene: 5. There are 14 residues in the CDR3.

This clonotype was seen ten or more times. The CDR3 sequence is CASSPDYESGANVLTF. CDR3 coding DNA: TGTGCCAGCAGCCCCGACTACGAGTCTGGGGCCAACGTCCTGACTTTC. This sequence joins TRBV6-1 and TRBJ2-6; a weak D match, TRBD2 (5 bases). V gave up 6 bases and J gave up 1 base, with 13 bases separating them. The germline CDR1 and CDR2 sequences are MNHNS and SASEGT. CDR3 length: 16 residues.

At least ten counts were recorded for this clonotype. The rearrangement links TRBV4-1 to TRBJ2-7; D is ambiguous. V was cut by 1 base and J by 3 bases, with 10 bases left in between. The germline gives CDR1 MGHRA, CDR2 YSYEKL. The CDR3 is made up of 14 amino acids. In nucleotides, the CDR3 is TGCGCCAGCAGCCAAGTAGGCTACCTCTACGAGCAGTACTTC. It translates to CASSQVGYLYEQYF.

The chain combines TRBV6-4 with TRBJ2-5; 9 bases match TRBD2. Germline V gene data show CDR1 as MRHNA and CDR2 as SNTAGT. This CDR3 is built from 15 residues. The V and J ends lost 4 bases and 5 bases, in that order; junction bases with no gene match: 8. DNA of the CDR3: TGTGCCAGCAGTGTACAAGCGGGGGGCGGCGAGACCCAGTACTTC. Its protein is CASSVQAGGGETQYF.

This clonotype was seen repeatedly, ten times or more. The rearrangement joins TRBV6-1 to TRBJ2-3; D unclear. The length of the CDR3 is 15 residues. Germline V CDR1 and CDR2: MNHNS, SASEGT. V gave up 2 bases and J gave up 1 base, with 10 bases separating them. The CDR3 spells CASSEYSPGTDTQYF. The CDR3 nucleotides are TGTGCCAGCAGTGAATACTCCCCTGGCACAGATACGCAGTATTTT.

This clonotype was detected many times. The chain couples TRBV20-1 to TRBJ1-6; perhaps TRBD1 as D (6 bases). The CDR3 sequence is 14 residues long. Trimming cost V 3 bases and J 4 bases, with 10 bases left between them. Germline CDR1 DFQATT, CDR2 SNEGSKA (reference sequence). The CDR3 DNA is TGCAGTGCTAGCGGGACACCTTATAATTCACCCCTCCACTTT. It encodes CSASGTPYNSPLHF.

This clonotype has ten or more counts. The chain recombines TRBV6-6 with TRBJ1-2, with no clear D. Germline assignment: CDR1 MNHNY and CDR2 SVGAGI (reference sequence). The CDR3 is 11 amino acids. V gave up 5 bases and J gave up 10 bases, with 11 bases separating them. CDR3 loop: CASSARPIYTF. The CDR3 region has the DNA TGTGCCAGCAGTGCCCGCCCCATCTACACCTTC.

In its sample, this clonotype was seen many times. The chain links TRBV7-6 to TRBJ1-5; unclear D gene. Deletions cut 1 base from V and 0 bases from J, with 4 bases between. Per germline, CDR1 SGHVS and CDR2 FNYEAQ. This CDR3 contains 14 residues. The CDR3: CASSLEDSNQPQHF. The CDR3 DNA sequence: TGTGCCAGCAGCTTAGAGGATAGCAATCAGCCCCAGCATTTT. Supplemented by reference TRBV7-6 and TRBJ1-5, the full variable domain reads GAGVSQSPRYKVTKRGQDVALRCDPISGHVSLYWYRQALGQGPEFLTYFNYEAQQDKSGLPNDRFSAERPEGSISTLTIQRTEQRDSAMYRCASSLEDSNQPQHFGDGTRLSIL.

This clonotype occurred many times. This sequence joins TRBV5-1 and TRBJ2-1; D is ambiguous. V was clipped by 0 bases and J by 5 bases, with 9 bases between them. Germline V gives CDR1 SGHRS, CDR2 YFSETQ. This CDR3 has 14 residues. CDR3 sequence reads: CASSLGSPDNEQFF. CDR3 DNA: TGCGCCAGCAGCTTGGGGTCACCGGACAATGAGCAGTTCTTC. The complete variable domain, with remaining parts taken from reference TRBV5-1 and TRBJ2-1, reads KAGVTQTPRYLIKTRGQQVTLSCSPISGHRSVSWYQQTPGQGLQFLFEYFSETQRNKGNFPGRFSGRQFSNSRSEMNVSTLELGDSALYLCASSLGSPDNEQFFGPGTRLTVL.

This clonotype was picked up a small number of times. The V gene is TRBV12-3 or TRBV12-4, the J gene TRBJ1-6; D not certain. Trimming stripped 5 bases from V and 10 bases from J, with 15 bases between. There are 14 residues in the CDR3. The CDR3 is CASSRLRSWSPLHF. As DNA, the CDR3 is TGTGCCAGCAGTCGCCTTAGGTCTTGGTCACCCCTCCACTTT.

This clonotype has a count of ten or more. The rearrangement joins TRBV7-3 to TRBJ1-2; TRBD1 matches at 7 bases. This CDR3 spans 13 amino acids. In germline, CDR1 is SGHTA, CDR2 FQGTGA. With V trimmed by 2 bases and J by 4 bases, 1 base remained unmatched. This CDR3 is CASSLGDSYGYTF. The CDR3 DNA sequence: TGTGCCAGCAGCTTAGGGGACAGCTATGGCTACACCTTC.

This clonotype was found many times. The chain couples TRBV29-1 to TRBJ1-5; TRBD1 is a possible D gene (5 bases). Trimming shortened V by 4 bases and J by 6 bases, and 13 bases separated the two germline ends. Germline-derived CDR1 and CDR2 are SQVTM and ANQGSEA. The CDR3 runs to 13 residues. DNA of the CDR3: TGCAGCGTTGTGACCGGGAGGGGTCAGCCCCAGCATTTT. Protein: CSVVTGRGQPQHF. The variable domain in full, completed from reference TRBV29-1 and TRBJ1-5, reads SAVISQKPSRDICQRGTSLTIQCQVDSQVTMMFWYRQQPGQSLTLIATANQGSEATYESGFVIDKFPISRPNLTFSTLTVSNMSPEDSSIYLCSVVTGRGQPQHFGDGTRLSIL.

This clonotype was seen ten or more times. The rearrangement links TRBV28 to TRBJ1-2; TRBD1 is a possible D gene (6 bases). Germline V gene data show CDR1 as MDHEN and CDR2 as SYDVKM. The CDR3 loop spans 13 amino acids. With 6 bases removed from V and 5 bases from J, the gap between germline ends came to 13 bases. CDR3 sequence: CASRMTQGYGYTF. In DNA form, the CDR3 reads TGTGCCAGCAGAATGACCCAGGGGTATGGCTACACCTTC.

This clonotype appeared a few times. V is TRBV5-1 and J is TRBJ1-3; no definite D call. The CDR3 extends over 16 amino acids. Trimming removed 2 bases at V and 0 bases at J, with 12 bases between. CDR1 is SGHRS and CDR2 is YFSETQ in the germline V gene. The CDR3 DNA is TGCGCCAGCAGCTTAGGACTCTCAGTCTCTGGAAACACCATATATTTT. Encoded protein: CASSLGLSVSGNTIYF.

This clonotype came up many times. The chain has TRBV27 and TRBJ2-7, with a tentative D call TRBD2 (6 bases). Germline CDR1 is MNHEY and CDR2 is SMNVEV (reference sequence). V was cut by 3 bases and J by 6 bases, with 12 bases left in between. This CDR3 has 13 residues. The CDR3 loop is CASSLTLAGEQYF. The CDR3 coding sequence is TGTGCCAGCAGTTTGACACTAGCTGGCGAGCAGTACTTC.